This TCR beta chain came from a study of blood T cells in healthy people across ages. With a J-beta primer mix and a sample-barcoded 5' primer, a second PCR ran about 6 to 11 cycles. TCRdb re-analysed the 5' RACE reads in MiXCR, keeping a single row per CDR3 protein. The sample includes 650,000 to 1,000,000 distinct CDR3 sequences, roughly 35% of them seen just once. This clonotype was observed at least ten times. Antigen: not known. PBMCs were isolated at a quantity of at least 6 million per sample. The CDR3 is 15 residues long. V lost 0 bases and J 0 bases, leaving 6 bases between the germline ends. CDR1 is LGHNA, CDR2 YSLEER, per germline. Study conclusions and caveats: Naive T cell percentage showed a strong correlation with the diversity of TCR beta. Aged donors had fewer naive CD4+ cells and lower diversity than long-lived donors. Older individuals had lower TCR beta diversity per million T cells (the decline was roughly linear).

The sequencing sample was made of blood. This sequence was found in a man between 18 and 29 years old in good health. The J gene is TRBJ1-5, the V gene TRBV4-3; D unclear. The DNA of the CDR3 is TGCGCCAGCAGCCAAGAAGTACATAGCAATCAGCCCCAGCATTTT. Its translation: CASSQEVHSNQPQHF.